These 26 T cell receptor beta chains originate from one sample sequenced in a study of blood T cell repertoires in COVID-19. The data were produced by immunoSEQ multiplex PCR, yet TCRdb's version contains in-frame clones alone and is incomplete. The sample lists around 200,000 clones; roughly four fifths were seen once. Source material: peripheral blood. Receptor source: a woman aged 40 to 50 with acute or convalescent COVID-19.

This clone was picked up one time. CDR3 in DNA: TGTGCCAGCAGGACAGGGAACTACGAGCAGTACTTC. Translating it yields CASRTGNYEQYF. This chain connects TRBV6-5 to TRBJ2-7, with 7 bases matching TRBD1. J was trimmed by 3 bases and V by 6 bases; bases with no gene match: 2. Germline CDR1 reads MNHEY; CDR2 reads SVGAGI. The CDR3 runs to 12 residues.

V gene TRBV12-3 or TRBV12-4 combines with J gene TRBJ2-1; the D gene is possibly TRBD1 (6 bases). The ends were cut back, 6 bases at V and 7 bases at J, with 10 bases in the middle. CDR3 length: 12 residues. In nucleotides, the CDR3 is TGTGCCAGCAGACACAGGGAAAATGAGCAGTTCTTC. This gives the protein CASRHRENEQFF.

The rearrangement uses TRBV19 and TRBJ2-1; D possibly corresponds to TRBD2 (5 bases). The CDR3 sequence is 16 residues long. Trimming shortened V by 6 bases and J by 0 bases, and 15 bases separated the two germline ends. Germline-derived CDR1 and CDR2 are LNHDA and SQIVND (reference sequence). CDR3 sequence (DNA): TGTGCCAGTAGCGGACTGGTATCAAGCTCCTACAATGAGCAGTTCTTC. It encodes CASSGLVSSSYNEQFF.

The chain combines TRBV28 with TRBJ2-1; TRBD2 aligns across 9 bases. V trimming: 5 bases; J trimming: 13 bases; junction bases outside the gene matches: 6. The CDR3 is made up of 12 amino acids. Germline CDR1 reads MDHEN; CDR2 reads SYDVKM. The CDR3 nucleotides read TGTGCCAGCAGTAATCCGGGACTAGCTCAGTTCTTC. It specifies CASSNPGLAQFF.

This clone was seen only once. This chain uses TRBV6-1 with TRBJ1-6, with 7 bases that match TRBD1. The CDR3 length is 15 residues. Losses at the gene ends were 1 base for V and 9 bases for J; bases not matched to a gene: 6. The germline V gene has CDR1 MNHNS and CDR2 SASEGT. The DNA for the CDR3 is TGTGCCAGCAGTGAAGTATGGACAGGAGGTTCACCCCTCCACTTT. This sequence encodes CASSEVWTGGSPLHF.

Only one count was recorded for this clone. In DNA form, the CDR3 reads TGTGCCAGCAGCTTGGACGGGGGGTCTAGTTCCCATGAGCAGTTCTTC. Its translation is CASSLDGGSSSHEQFF. The gene calls are TRBV5-4 and TRBJ2-1; 7 bases are a match to TRBD2. The V and J ends lost 0 bases and 8 bases, in that order; junction bases with no gene match: 11. The CDR3 covers 16 residues. Germline CDR1 and CDR2: SGHNT and YYREEE (reference sequence). Full variable domain (outside the CDR3, taken from reference TRBV5-4 and TRBJ2-1): ETGVTQSPTHLIKTRGQQVTLRCSSQSGHNTVSWYQQALGQGPQFIFQYYREEENGRGNFPPRFSGLQFPNYSSELNVNALELDDSALYLCASSLDGGSSSHEQFFGPGTRLTVL.

The chain carries TRBV27 and TRBJ2-7; 7 bases align to TRBD1. The CDR3 totals 14 residues. Germline V gene data show CDR1 as MNHEY and CDR2 as SMNVEV (reference sequence). The V and J ends lost 7 bases and 4 bases, in that order; junction bases with no gene match: 10. The CDR3 DNA follows: TGTGCCAGCAAACGGGACAGCGGCTCTTACGAGCAGTACTTC. This translates into CASKRDSGSYEQYF.

The genes are TRBV29-1 and TRBJ2-1; TRBD2 matches at 15 bases. V lost 7 bases, J lost 9 bases, and 4 bases stayed unmatched. Germline values: CDR1 SQVTM, CDR2 ANQGSEA. This CDR3 is 13 amino acids long. CDR3 region: CSAGLAGGGEQFF. In nucleotides, the CDR3 is TGCAGCGCCGGACTAGCGGGAGGGGGTGAGCAGTTCTTC.

In its sample, this clone was seen a few times. The V gene is TRBV30, the J gene TRBJ1-1; D may be TRBD1 (6 bases). V was pared by 2 bases and J by 0 bases, with 10 bases between. The length of the CDR3 is 14 residues. Germline lookup yields CDR1 GTSNPN and CDR2 SVGIG (reference sequence). CDR3 amino acids: CAWSRTAMNTEAFF. CDR3 coding DNA: TGTGCCTGGAGTCGGACAGCAATGAACACTGAAGCTTTCTTT.

The chain combines TRBV29-1 with TRBJ2-4, with TRBD1 identical over 7 bases. V shed 7 bases, J shed 8 bases, and the junction held 11 bases outside the gene matches. This CDR3 has 13 amino acids. Looked up from germline, CDR1 is SQVTM and CDR2 is ANQGSEA. Written as DNA, the CDR3 is TGCAGCGCCCGGACAGGCGATCTGTACATTCAGTACTTC. Translation gives CSARTGDLYIQYF.

The rearrangement links TRBV15 to TRBJ1-2; TRBD1 agrees at 10 bases. This CDR3 has 16 residues. From germline, CDR1 is LNHNV and CDR2 YYDKDF (reference sequence). V was pared by 1 base and J by 5 bases, with 7 bases of the junction left unmatched. The CDR3: CATSRAGTGVGYGYTF. The CDR3 DNA reads as TGTGCCACCAGCAGAGCCGGGACAGGGGTTGGTTATGGCTACACCTTC. Variable domain in full (rest from reference TRBV15 and TRBJ1-2): DAMVIQNPRYQVTQFGKPVTLSCSQTLNHNVMYWYQQKSSQAPKLLFHYYDKDFNNEADTPDNFQSRRPNTSFCFLDIRSPGLGDTAMYLCATSRAGTGVGYGYTFGSGTRLTVV.

This clone was picked up one time. The genes are TRBV6-2 or TRBV6-3 and TRBJ1-5, with D uncertain. CDR1 is MNHEY and CDR2 is SVGEGT in the germline V gene. V lost 2 bases and J 9 bases, leaving 14 bases between the germline ends. There are 14 residues in the CDR3. The DNA for the CDR3 is TGTGCCAGCAGTTACCTAGACGCCTTATGGCCCCAGCATTTT. Translating it yields CASSYLDALWPQHF.

The chain has TRBV3-1 (or the pseudogene TRBV3-2) and TRBJ2-1; 8 bases map to TRBD2. Trimming took 1 base from V and 6 from J; bases not matched to a gene: 11. The CDR3 is made up of 17 amino acids. The germline gives CDR1 LGHDT, CDR2 YNNKEL (reference sequence). This CDR3 is CASSQVWGAGVANEQFF. The CDR3 bases are TGTGCCAGCAGCCAAGTGTGGGGAGCGGGAGTGGCCAATGAGCAGTTCTTC.

The V call is TRBV18, the J call TRBJ1-2, with D uncertain. From germline, CDR1 is KGHSH and CDR2 LQKENI. V lost 1 base to trimming and J lost 0 bases, with 9 bases between them. The CDR3 extends over 15 amino acids. The CDR3 nucleotides are TGTGCCAGCTCACCACTCCCGGGAGCTAACTATGGCTACACCTTC. It codes for CASSPLPGANYGYTF.

The V and J genes are TRBV6-5 and TRBJ1-3; D gene ambiguous. Germline V gene lookup returns CDR1 MNHEY and CDR2 SVGAGI. The CDR3 sequence is 14 residues long. Trimming took 7 bases from V and 4 from J, leaving 14 bases between them. CDR3 amino acids: CASKDPRAGNTIYF. The CDR3 DNA sequence: TGTGCCAGCAAGGACCCGAGGGCGGGAAACACCATATATTTT.

The gene calls are TRBV7-9 and TRBJ2-5; 12 bases align to TRBD2. With V trimmed by 10 bases and J by 3 bases, 18 bases remained unmatched. The CDR3 is 18 residues long. Germline loops: CDR1 SEHNR, CDR2 FQNEAQ (reference sequence). The CDR3 DNA reads TGTGCCATACAACTAGCGGGGGGCACCTCGGGAGCTAAAGAGACCCAGTACTTC. Translation gives CAIQLAGGTSGAKETQYF. Combining the CDR3 with reference TRBV7-9 and TRBJ2-5 gives the whole variable domain DTGVSQNPRHKITKRGQNVTFRCDPISEHNRLYWYRQTLGQGPEFLTYFQNEAQLEKSRLLSDRFSAERPKGSFSTLEIQRTEQGDSAMYLCAIQLAGGTSGAKETQYFGPGTRLLVL.

This clone was detected once. This rearrangement joins TRBV25-1 to TRBJ2-2, with 10 bases lining up with TRBD1. Germline V gene lookup returns CDR1 MGHDK and CDR2 SYGVNS. This CDR3 has 16 residues. Trimming cost V 4 bases and J 7 bases; bases outside gene matches: 9. CDR3 bases: TGTGCCAGCAGTGCCCGTCCCGGGACAGGGGTCGGGGAGCTGTTTTTT. It is translated as CASSARPGTGVGELFF.

This clone was counted a single time. The chain combines TRBV28 with TRBJ2-3; a weak D match, TRBD1 (5 bases). This CDR3 has 16 residues. V gave up 3 bases and J gave up 0 bases, with 13 bases separating them. From germline, CDR1 is MDHEN and CDR2 SYDVKM. The CDR3 sequence is CASSLFPQGSTDTQYF. The CDR3 nucleotides are TGTGCCAGCAGTTTGTTTCCTCAGGGAAGCACAGATACGCAGTATTTT.

V is TRBV18 and J is TRBJ2-1; 10 positions agree with TRBD2. The CDR3 runs 14 residues. V dropped 4 bases and J dropped 10; count of bases not matched to a gene: 7. CDR1 is KGHSH, CDR2 LQKENI, per germline. CDR3 sequence (DNA): TGTGCCAGCTCACGAGCGGGAGGGCAGGGGGAGCAGTTCTTC. This gives the protein CASSRAGGQGEQFF.

J is TRBJ1-5 and V is TRBV5-6; the match to TRBD1 covers 8 bases. The CDR3 has 15 amino acids. The J segment lost 3 bases and the V segment lost 6 bases, leaving 8 bases of the junction unmatched. Germline-derived CDR1 and CDR2 are SGHDT and YYEEEE. The CDR3 loop reads CASTETGASNQPQHF. Here the CDR3 DNA reads TGTGCCAGCACCGAGACAGGGGCGTCCAATCAGCCCCAGCATTTT.

This clone was found a few times. J is TRBJ1-4 and V is TRBV28; D is uncertain. V lost 6 bases and J lost 0, with 8 bases in between. CDR1 is MDHEN, CDR2 SYDVKM, per germline. The CDR3 covers 14 residues. CDR3 bases: TGTGCCAGCAGCGAGGGAACAACTAATGAAAAACTGTTTTTT. The encoded protein is CASSEGTTNEKLFF.

The rearrangement uses TRBV10-2 and TRBJ2-4, with D unclear. Trimming left V 4 bases short and J 6 bases short, with 13 bases between. Germline CDR1 and CDR2: WSHSY and SAAADI. The CDR3 has 14 residues. The CDR3 reads CASSGGANSNIQYF. Written as DNA, the CDR3 is TGCGCCAGCAGTGGAGGAGCCAATTCAAACATTCAGTACTTC.

The DNA for the CDR3 is TGCGCCAGCAGCTTGGACAGGGGCGGAAATTTAAACTATGGCTACACCTTC. Residues: CASSLDRGGNLNYGYTF. This sequence joins TRBV5-1 and TRBJ1-2; 7 bases align to TRBD1. Unmatched junction bases numbered 10, after V lost 0 bases and J lost 2 bases. CDR3 length equals 17 residues. Germline CDR1 and CDR2: SGHRS and YFSETQ.

The chain couples TRBV27 to TRBJ1-5, with 7 bases fitting TRBD1. Germline V gives CDR1 MNHEY, CDR2 SMNVEV (reference sequence). This CDR3 comprises 15 residues. V trimming: 2 bases; J trimming: 2 bases; junction bases outside the gene matches: 3. The CDR3 DNA reads TGTGCCAGCAGTTTAACAGGGGTCGGCAATCAGCCCCAGCATTTT. It specifies CASSLTGVGNQPQHF.

Of note for this clone: The sample holds other DNA sequences that translate to the same CDR3. This chain connects TRBV7-2 to TRBJ2-6, with 7 nucleotides matching TRBD1. Germline trimming cut 5 bases from V and 2 bases from J; bases unmatched to any gene: 3. Germline V lookup: CDR1 SGHTA, CDR2 FQGNSA. There are 15 residues in the CDR3. The CDR3 DNA reads TGTGCCAGCAGCGCAGACAGGGCTGGGGCCAACGTCCTGACTTTC. This codes for CASSADRAGANVLTF.

This clone was found a few times. The CDR3 DNA reads as TGTGCCAGCAGTGAGTCCCGCTACACGCAGTATTTT. Translated, it gives CASSESRYTQYF. The V and J genes are TRBV2 and TRBJ2-3; no clear D gene. The length of the CDR3 is 12 residues. V was shortened by 3 bases and J by 9 bases, with 10 bases between the two germline ends. Germline-derived CDR1 and CDR2 are SNHLY and FYNNEI.